This TCR beta chain was identified in a study of blood T cells in healthy people across ages. The use of a sample-barcoded 5' primer and a J-beta primer mix characterized a second PCR of roughly 6 to 11 cycles. Via MiXCR, TCRdb re-called the 5' RACE reads, giving one row per CDR3 protein. The sample contains some 930,000 distinct CDR3 sequences, around 29% of which appear only once. Study outcomes and limitations: PBMC samples, being unsorted, prevented any conclusive comparison of naive and antigen-experienced cells. As age increased, TCR beta diversity per million T cells fell in a roughly linear fashion.

On this clonotype: The target antigen is unknown. A much larger clone is a single base away; this may be a read error.

Per the germline V gene, CDR1 is LGHDT and CDR2 is YNNKEL (reference sequence). The CDR3 has 12 amino acids. The V end lost 3 bases, the J end lost 10 bases, and 10 bases lay between the germline ends. These data also featured in a second study, about T cells of mothers and their children. That report notes: The donors comprised over 5 children and their three healthy Caucasian mothers. Over 9.5 million reads per mother and roughly 3 million per child were obtained.

The TCR sequence derives from a woman aged 40 to 50 in good health. The rearrangement uses TRBV3-1 and TRBJ2-1, with D perhaps TRBD1 (5 bases). The sample comprised blood. This CDR3 reads CASSQDIYEQFF. The CDR3 DNA sequence: TGTGCCAGCAGCCAGGACATCTACGAGCAGTTCTTC.